One sample yielded the 23 T cell receptor beta chains listed below, sequenced in a study of coeliac disease. The method was immunoSEQ multiplex PCR; TCRdb's version includes in-frame clones alone and lacks a portion of them. The data show a few thousand clones, approximately 72% seen once. Sample: lamina propria lymphocytes from the gut. The receptors were sampled from a young woman with active celiac disease.

CDR3 nucleotides: TGTGCCAGCAGGATCTTGGAGGCTCTAAATGAGCAGTTCTTC. Its protein product is CASRILEALNEQFF. This chain links TRBV6-5 with TRBJ2-1; D is possibly TRBD2 (5 bases). V lost 6 bases to trimming and J lost 7 bases, with 16 bases between them. CDR3 length equals 14 residues. The germline V gene encodes CDR1 MNHEY and CDR2 SVGAGI.

In its sample, this clone was seen a few times. The genes are TRBV19 and TRBJ2-7, with D perhaps matching TRBD1 (6 bases). The CDR3 extends over 15 amino acids. Germline V lookup: CDR1 LNHDA, CDR2 SQIVND (reference sequence). Trimming pared 5 bases from V and 0 bases from J, leaving 14 bases between. The CDR3: CASSVKGGNSYEQYF. CDR3 DNA sequence: TGTGCCAGTAGTGTGAAAGGGGGAAACTCCTACGAGCAGTACTTC.

This clone has only a few counts. This rearrangement joins TRBV14 to TRBJ2-3; weak D call: TRBD2 (6 bases). V lost 1 base, J lost 6 bases, and 14 bases lay in between. Germline CDR1 and CDR2: SGHDN and FVKESK. The CDR3 totals 15 residues. CDR3 nucleotide sequence: TGTGCCAGCAGCCAAGGCCGGGACTGGCGGGATACGCAGTATTTT. Translating gives CASSQGRDWRDTQYF.

V is TRBV11-2 and J is TRBJ1-1, with unresolved D. This CDR3 spans 12 amino acids. V was clipped by 1 base and J by 10 bases, with 10 bases between them. The germline CDR1 and CDR2 sequences are SGHAT and FQNNGV. CDR3 bases: TGTGCCAGCAGCTTAGCCCTCAAGAGAGCTTTCTTT. This encodes CASSLALKRAFF.

The chain links TRBV7-3 to TRBJ1-1; D is undetermined. The V gene's germline CDR1 is SGHTA and CDR2 FQGTGA. The CDR3 loop spans 13 amino acids. Trimming removed 4 bases from V and 0 bases from J, with 6 bases in between. CDR3 bases: TGTGCCAGCAGCTCCGGGATGAACACTGAAGCTTTCTTT. Its protein is CASSSGMNTEAFF.

The chain employs TRBV29-1 and TRBJ2-5; weak D call: TRBD2 (5 bases). The CDR3 consists of 12 residues. Germline assignment: CDR1 SQVTM and CDR2 ANQGSEA. The V gene lost 6 bases and the J gene lost 1 base, with 9 bases spanning the gap. This CDR3 is CSVSRGQETQYF. CDR3 coding DNA: TGCAGCGTCTCTCGGGGCCAAGAGACCCAGTACTTC.

The CDR3 nucleotides are TGCGCCAGCAGCCAAGATGCCAGCGGGGCCCTCGAGCAGTACTTC. Its translation is CASSQDASGALEQYF. The genes are TRBV4-1 and TRBJ2-7; 7 bases are shared with TRBD2. The CDR3 runs 15 residues. With V trimmed by 0 bases and J by 6 bases, 8 bases remained unmatched. From germline, CDR1 is MGHRA and CDR2 YSYEKL.

This clone showed up just a few times. J is TRBJ2-1 and V is TRBV16, with D maybe TRBD1 (6 bases). Deletions cut 4 bases from V and 0 bases from J, with 19 bases between. The germline gives CDR1 KGHSY, CDR2 FQNENV. The CDR3 spans 18 residues. This CDR3 is CASSPPGQTLSSYNEQFF. The CDR3 nucleotides are TGTGCCAGCAGCCCCCCGGGACAAACTCTTAGCTCCTACAATGAGCAGTTCTTC.

The chain carries TRBV19 and TRBJ2-7; D possibly corresponds to TRBD1 (6 bases). Per the germline V gene, CDR1 is LNHDA and CDR2 is SQIVND (reference sequence). Trimming pared 5 bases from V and 3 bases from J, leaving 14 bases between. The CDR3 runs to 14 residues. CDR3 bases: TGTGCCAGTAGTCCGGGACAAGGCTACTACGAGCAGTACTTC. Translation: CASSPGQGYYEQYF.

CDR3 residues: CASSFFPGQVRDYGYEQYF. The CDR3 nucleotides read TGTGCCAGCAGCTTTTTCCCGGGACAGGTTCGGGACTACGGCTACGAGCAGTACTTC. V gene TRBV5-8 combines with J gene TRBJ2-7; maybe TRBD1 (8 bases). The germline gives CDR1 SGHTS, CDR2 YDEGEE. The CDR3 extends over 19 amino acids. Trimming shortened V by 2 bases and J by 3 bases, and 27 bases separated the two germline ends.

The V and J genes are TRBV28 and TRBJ1-5; 7 positions agree with TRBD1. The trim removed 9 bases at V and 2 bases at J, leaving 19 bases unmatched. Germline CDR1 and CDR2: MDHEN and SYDVKM. The CDR3 loop spans 18 amino acids. The CDR3, as DNA: TGTGCCAGGGCGTTATCTTGGACAGGCCCCAGGGGCAATCAGCCCCAGCATTTT. Translation: CARALSWTGPRGNQPQHF. Full variable domain (rest looked up from reference TRBV28 and TRBJ1-5): DVKVTQSSRYLVKRTGEKVFLECVQDMDHENMFWYRQDPGLGLRLIYFSYDVKMKEKGDIPEGYSVSREKKERFSLILESASTNQTSMYLCARALSWTGPRGNQPQHFGDGTRLSIL.

This chain joins TRBV7-8 and TRBJ1-5, with D perhaps TRBD1 (5 bases). The ends were cut back, 8 bases at V and 2 bases at J, with 13 bases in the middle. Germline V gives CDR1 SGHVS, CDR2 FQNEAQ. This CDR3 is built from 14 residues. The CDR3 DNA follows: TGTGCCAGCCAGGGAGGGTTGGGCAATCAGCCCCAGCATTTT. Encoded protein: CASQGGLGNQPQHF. Supplemented by reference TRBV7-8 and TRBJ1-5, the full variable domain reads GAGVSQSPRYKVAKRGQDVALRCDPISGHVSLFWYQQALGQGPEFLTYFQNEAQLDKSGLPSDRFFAERPEGSVSTLKIQRTQQEDSAVYLCASQGGLGNQPQHFGDGTRLSIL.

This clone was observed a few times. The genes are TRBV5-6 and TRBJ2-7; D is unresolved. The CDR3 sequence is 12 residues long. The germline V and J ends were trimmed by 5 bases and 6 bases, with 12 bases remaining between them. Germline V lookup: CDR1 SGHDT, CDR2 YYEEEE. The DNA of the CDR3 is TGTGCCAGCAGTCTGTATGGTAGCGAGCAGTACTTC. This sequence encodes CASSLYGSEQYF.

This sequence joins TRBV7-8 and TRBJ1-4; no definite D call. The germline V gene has CDR1 SGHVS and CDR2 FQNEAQ. This CDR3 is built from 12 residues. The V gene lost 3 bases and the J gene lost 8 bases, with 7 bases spanning the gap. CDR3 amino acids: CASSFNREKLFF. CDR3 nucleotide sequence: TGTGCCAGCAGCTTTAACAGAGAAAAACTGTTTTTT.

The V call is TRBV5-1, the J call TRBJ1-4; 9 bases are shared with TRBD1. The trim removed 4 bases at V and 8 bases at J, leaving 15 bases unmatched. CDR1 and CDR2 from the germline V gene are SGHRS and YFSETQ. The CDR3 is made up of 17 amino acids. CDR3 nucleotides: TGCGCCAGCAGCCTAGGACAGGGGAATATAATGAAGGAAAAACTGTTTTTT. This codes for CASSLGQGNIMKEKLFF.

Worth noting for this clone: Its ends do not fully match the called genes, so a read error is possible. The chain employs TRBV6-6 and TRBJ1-1; D is unresolved. Germline CDR1 is MNHNY and CDR2 is SVGAGI (reference sequence). This CDR3 is 11 amino acids long. The DNA of the CDR3 is TGTGCCAGCAGTTACTCCCACCGGAGGGACTTT. This translates into CASSYSHRRDF.

This clone was detected only once. The chain recombines TRBV19 with TRBJ1-2, with 10 bases fitting TRBD1. The CDR3 loop spans 12 amino acids. With V trimmed by 10 bases and J by 3 bases, 2 bases remained unmatched. The germline V gene encodes CDR1 LNHDA and CDR2 SQIVND (reference sequence). The CDR3 bases are TGTGCCACCGGACAGGGGGACTATGGCTACACCTTC. Its translation is CATGQGDYGYTF.

The rearrangement joins TRBV5-6 to TRBJ1-2; 8 nucleotides match TRBD1. The V gene end was trimmed by 6 bases and the J gene end by 4 bases; junction bases not matched to a gene: 8. The CDR3 spans 14 residues. From germline, CDR1 is SGHDT and CDR2 YYEEEE. The CDR3 loop is CASIIQGALYGYTF. CDR3 nucleotides: TGTGCCAGCATCATCCAGGGGGCTCTCTATGGCTACACCTTC.

As regards this clone: This sample also contains other DNA sequences that code for the same CDR3. The rearrangement joins TRBV7-3 to TRBJ2-1; 10 nucleotides align to TRBD2. The CDR3 is 14 residues long. V lost 5 bases, J lost 9 bases, and 7 bases stayed unmatched. The V gene's germline CDR1 is SGHTA and CDR2 FQGTGA. CDR3 in amino acids: CASSLSGGAGEQFF. As DNA, the CDR3 is TGTGCCAGCAGCCTAAGCGGGGGGGCCGGTGAGCAGTTCTTC.

The chain employs TRBV6-9 and TRBJ1-1; no clear D. This CDR3 comprises 15 residues. V lost 3 bases and J 3 bases, leaving 14 bases between the germline ends. CDR1 and CDR2 (germline): MNHGY, SVAAGI. CDR3 nucleotides: TGTGCCAGCAGTTACCTCGGGGAGGTCGACACTGAAGCTTTCTTT. Translated, it gives CASSYLGEVDTEAFF.

The chain combines TRBV5-4 with TRBJ1-2, with 8 bases lining up with TRBD1. Germline loops: CDR1 SGHNT, CDR2 YYREEE (reference sequence). This CDR3 is 15 amino acids long. J lost 4 bases, V lost 0 bases, and 5 bases had no gene match. CDR3 sequence: CASSLAVGTGYGYTF. The CDR3, as DNA: TGTGCCAGCAGCTTGGCCGTGGGGACAGGCTATGGCTACACCTTC.

The count of this clone is one. V usage is TRBV4-1 and J usage is TRBJ2-1; 13 bases match TRBD2. V was pared by 1 base and J by 1 base, with 10 bases of the junction left unmatched. The CDR3 is 20 residues long. Looked up from germline, CDR1 is MGHRA and CDR2 is YSYEKL. The CDR3 nucleotides read TGCGCCAGCAGCCAAGCCGGACTAGCGGGAGTCTCATCGTCCTACAATGAGCAGTTCTTC. This translates into CASSQAGLAGVSSSYNEQFF.

The chain has TRBV10-3 and TRBJ2-4, with D possibly being TRBD2 (6 bases). Germline CDR1 and CDR2: ENHRY and SYGVKD. There are 15 residues in the CDR3. Trimming shortened V by 3 bases and J by 3 bases, and 12 bases separated the two germline ends. CDR3 in amino acids: CAISEPGLDKNIQYF. CDR3 sequence (DNA): TGTGCCATCAGTGAACCGGGACTTGACAAAAACATTCAGTACTTC.